This TCR beta chain was identified in a study of blood T cells in healthy people across ages. Study results and caveats: Per million T cells, the diversity of TCR beta decreased roughly linearly as age advanced.

Using a J-beta primer mix together with a sample-barcoded 5' primer, a second PCR was run for about 7 to 12 cycles. Every sample produced at least 2.5 million CDR3-containing paired-end reads. TCRdb re-derived calls from the 5' RACE reads in MiXCR, one entry per CDR3 protein. The repertoire has approximately 580,000 distinct CDR3 sequences, less than 25% of them found once; the top ten carry just over 8.5%. Points on this clonotype: The antigen is not known. A much more abundant neighbour one base away suggests this may be a read error.

This CDR3 is built from 14 residues. Germline V gives CDR1 SGHRS, CDR2 YFSETQ. The V end lost 1 base, the J end lost 11 bases, and 18 bases lay between the germline ends. This sample was shared with a second study, whose subject was T cells of mothers and their children.

The receptor was derived from a boy under 18 in good health. Sequenced: blood. The rearrangement joins TRBV5-1 to TRBJ2-5, with TRBD2 as a possible D gene (6 bases). CDR3 in amino acids: CASSLWRGSYKQYF. The CDR3 DNA is TGCGCCAGCAGCTTGTGGCGGGGCTCCTACAAGCAGTACTTC.